This record covers a single T cell receptor beta chain. CDR1 is KGHDR and CDR2 is SFDVKD in the germline V gene. CDR3 length: 14 residues. The trim removed 9 bases at V and 5 bases at J, leaving 9 bases unmatched. The data originate from a study of T cell repertoires in cytomegalovirus infection. TCRdb processed the reads anew with MiXCR; each CDR3 protein has one entry. The sample consists of hundreds of thousands of distinct CDR3 sequences, less than 25% of them appearing once. The rearrangement joins TRBV24-1 to TRBJ2-1; TRBD1 matches 7 bases. The origin of this receptor is a human donor in good health (CMV status not recorded). Some clones in this sample may be carry-over from other donors' samples. Specimen: CD8+ T cells from PBMCs. In DNA form, the CDR3 reads TGTGCCACCGGCAGCCCGGGACAGAACAATGAGCAGTTCTTC. This codes for CATGSPGQNNEQFF.